A selection of T cell receptor beta chains follows, all from one sample in a study of vaccination effects on CD4 cells after COVID-19. Produced via immunoSEQ multiplex PCR; TCRdb's table is partial and in-frame only. The sample lists more than 30,000 clones; about 70% were seen once. Their target antigens are unknown. This specimen consisted of CD4+ T cells from PBMCs cultured without peptide, obtained before COVID-19 vaccination. The receptors here all came from a human donor who received a COVID-19 vaccine. The CDR3 runs from the conserved cysteine through the conserved F or W. Each record gives: V gene, clone size, D gene, J gene, CDR3 DNA, CDR3 protein. D genes are given only for firm matches. The listing skips clone size in some rows; elsewhere it reads once, few, many or a size class.

>TRBV7-9|-|-|TRBJ2-7
TGTGCCAGCAGCTTAAGAACAGGGGAGGACGAGCAGTACTTC
CASSLRTGEDEQYF
>TRBV7-9|-|-|TRBJ2-5
TGTGCCAGCAGCTTAGCGGGTTCGTACCAAGAGACCCAGTACTTC
CASSLAGSYQETQYF
>TRBV5-1|-|-|TRBJ1-1
TGCGCCAGCAGCTCGCAGCCTCAGGGAAACACTGAAGCTTTCTTT
CASSSQPQGNTEAFF
>TRBV18|-|TRBD2|TRBJ2-1
TGTGCCAGCTCACCACCTTTCGCACGGGGGGGCAGAGAGCAGTTCTTC
CASSPPFARGGREQFF
>TRBV11-2|-|-|TRBJ1-3
TGTGCCAGCAGCTTAGTTAGGGGAAGGTTAAAGAGCTCTGGAAACACCATATATTTT
CASSLVRGRLKSSGNTIYF
>TRBV9|-|TRBD2|TRBJ2-7
TGTGCCAGCAGCGTAGATGGGACTAGCTCTGGGGAGCAGTACTTC
CASSVDGTSSGEQYF
>TRBV20-1|-|-|TRBJ1-5
TGCAGTGCTAGAGTTGGGGAGCCCCAGCATTTT
CSARVGEPQHF
>TRBV6-5|-|-|TRBJ1-2
TGTGCCAGCAGCCCGATTAACTATGGCTACACCTTC
CASSPINYGYTF
>TRBV4-1|-|-|TRBJ1-5
TGCGCCAGCAGCCAAGACGGGGGTCAGCCCCAGCATTTT
CASSQDGGQPQHF
>TRBV6-5|-|-|TRBJ2-7
TGTGCCAGCGGACACGATGGGGACTACGAGCAGTACTTC
CASGHDGDYEQYF
>TRBV6-4|-|TRBD2|TRBJ2-7
TGTGCCAGCAGTGGTGTGTGTGCGGGGGTTTCAAGGGAGCAGTACTTC
CASSGVCAGVSREQYF
>TRBV10-3|-|-|TRBJ1-1
TGTGCCATCCGGAGCTGGGAGAACACTGAAGCTTTCTTT
CAIRSWENTEAFF
>TRBV25-1|-|TRBD1|TRBJ1-1
TGTGCCAGCAGTGAACCAGGGGGCACTGAAGCTTTCTTT
CASSEPGGTEAFF
>TRBV5-5|-|-|TRBJ1-1
TGTGCCAGCAGCCGGCCGACAAATGAAGCTTTCTTT
CASSRPTNEAFF
>TRBV5-1|-|TRBD2|TRBJ2-3
TGCGCCAGCAGCTTGCCTAGCGGGGGGTCCGGGGATACGCAGTATTTT
CASSLPSGGSGDTQYF
>TRBV28|few|-|TRBJ1-4
TGTGCCAGCAGAGGCGGACCTAATGAAAAACTGTTTTTT
CASRGGPNEKLFF
>TRBV12-3/TRBV12-4|-|-|TRBJ2-3
TGTGCCAGCAGTTTAAGCTACGCAGATACGCAGTATTTT
CASSLSYADTQYF
>TRBV27|once|-|TRBJ1-1
TGTGCCAGCAGCAGGGGTGGGGGCACACATGAAGCTTTCTTT
CASSRGGGTHEAFF
>TRBV5-1|-|-|TRBJ2-7
TGCGCCAGCAGCTTGGGTGGCGGGACAGCCTACGAGCAGTACTTC
CASSLGGGTAYEQYF
>TRBV27|-|TRBD1|TRBJ2-5
TGTGCCAGCAGTTCGGACAGGGTTAAAGAGACCCAGTACTTC
CASSSDRVKETQYF
>TRBV7-9|-|-|TRBJ2-2
TGTGCCAGCAGCTTAGGCCGGGCCTCTGGAGGGGAGCTGTTTTTT
CASSLGRASGGELFF
>TRBV11-3|-|-|TRBJ2-5
TGTGCCAGCAGCTCCAAATACTGGGTGAGGATCCAAGAGACCCAGTACTTC
CASSSKYWVRIQETQYF
>TRBV10-3|-|-|TRBJ1-1
TGTGCCATCAGCAGGGGAGAGAACACTGAAGCTTTCTTT
CAISRGENTEAFF
>TRBV7-3|-|-|TRBJ1-6
TGTGCCAGCAGCTTAAATACAGGGACTAATTCACCCCTCCACTTT
CASSLNTGTNSPLHF
>TRBV11-2|-|TRBD1|TRBJ1-1
TGTGCCAGCAGCGTCGACAGGGGGACCACTGAAGCTTTCTTT
CASSVDRGTTEAFF
>TRBV9|-|-|TRBJ2-6
TGTGCCAGCAGCGTAGAGATTATGGGACAAACATTAAGCTCTGGGGCCAACGTCCTGACTTTC
CASSVEIMGQTLSSGANVLTF
>TRBV18|-|TRBD2|TRBJ2-1
TGTGCCAGCTCACCAGGGCTAGCGGACAATGAGCAGTTCTTC
CASSPGLADNEQFF
>TRBV4-2|-|-|TRBJ2-2
TGTGCCAGCAGCCAAGTAATCCAGCGGTCCGGGGAGCTGTTTTTT
CASSQVIQRSGELFF